The entry that follows covers one T cell receptor (beta chain) sequence. TCRdb re-called the 5' RACE reads through MiXCR, storing one row per CDR3 protein. The table includes roughly 240,000 distinct CDR3 sequences, around 15% detected once. The data originate from a study of T-cell memory formation after mild COVID-19. Germline loops: CDR1 GTSNPN, CDR2 SVGIG (reference sequence). The CDR3 has 13 amino acids. V lost 2 bases to trimming and J lost 7 bases, with 14 bases between them. This clonotype originated in a man aged 18 to 30 who had mild COVID-19 (a few samples of this study predate the infection). Cell type and time point are not known. Specimen: PBMCs or a T cell subset sorted from them (not recorded which). The chain carries TRBV30 and TRBJ1-2; possible D gene TRBD1, 6 bases. The CDR3: CAWSRGLEVGYTF. CDR3 DNA: TGTGCCTGGAGTAGGGGGTTGGAGGTTGGCTACACCTTC.